The 5 T cell receptor beta chains presented below share a single source sample, sequenced in a study of CD8 T cell repertoires and HIV-1 epitope variants. The assay was immunoSEQ multiplex PCR, and TCRdb's table has in-frame clones only and misses some. The repertoire holds 2,000 to 3,000 clones, with under 75% as singletons. These TCRs' antigens remain unknown. Sequencing input: cultured CD8+ T cells derived from PBMCs. These TCRs come from a male donor with HIV.

This rearrangement joins TRBV28 to TRBJ2-7; D gene ambiguous. The CDR3 length is 14 residues. Trimming removed 5 bases from V and 2 bases from J, with 13 bases in between. CDR1 and CDR2 from the germline V gene are MDHEN and SYDVKM. The CDR3 spells CASSPRTVAYEQYF. As DNA, the CDR3 is TGTGCCAGCAGTCCCCGGACCGTTGCCTACGAGCAGTACTTC.

The chain links TRBV19 to TRBJ1-4; no definite D call. The V and J ends lost 5 bases and 6 bases respectively, with 7 bases between them. The CDR3 totals 12 residues. Germline CDR1 is LNHDA and CDR2 is SQIVND (reference sequence). The CDR3 loop is CASSWDYEKLFF. The CDR3, as DNA: TGTGCCAGTAGTTGGGATTATGAAAAACTGTTTTTT.

V usage is TRBV10-3 and J usage is TRBJ2-6; 9 nucleotides align to TRBD1. J lost 2 bases, V lost 6 bases, and 5 bases had no gene match. CDR3 length: 16 residues. The germline gives CDR1 ENHRY, CDR2 SYGVKD. The CDR3 DNA sequence: TGTGCCATCAGGACCGGGGACAGGGCTGGGGCCAACGTCCTGACTTTC. Its translation is CAIRTGDRAGANVLTF.

The chain has TRBV2 and TRBJ1-3; a possible D gene is TRBD1 (6 bases). Germline CDR1 and CDR2: SNHLY and FYNNEI. CDR3 length: 16 residues. V was trimmed by 6 bases and J by 0 bases, leaving 15 bases between them. As DNA, the CDR3 is TGTGCCAGCAGAGGGACATTAGAAAGCTCTGGAAACACCATATATTTT. Translation gives CASRGTLESSGNTIYF.

The chain carries TRBV4-3 and TRBJ1-2; D might be TRBD1 (6 bases). Trimming shortened V by 8 bases and J by 6 bases, and 13 bases separated the two germline ends. The CDR3 totals 12 residues. CDR1 LGHNA and CDR2 YSLEER come from the germline V gene. CDR3 region: CASSGEVDGYTF. In nucleotides, the CDR3 is TGCGCCAGCTCAGGGGAGGTTGATGGCTACACCTTC.